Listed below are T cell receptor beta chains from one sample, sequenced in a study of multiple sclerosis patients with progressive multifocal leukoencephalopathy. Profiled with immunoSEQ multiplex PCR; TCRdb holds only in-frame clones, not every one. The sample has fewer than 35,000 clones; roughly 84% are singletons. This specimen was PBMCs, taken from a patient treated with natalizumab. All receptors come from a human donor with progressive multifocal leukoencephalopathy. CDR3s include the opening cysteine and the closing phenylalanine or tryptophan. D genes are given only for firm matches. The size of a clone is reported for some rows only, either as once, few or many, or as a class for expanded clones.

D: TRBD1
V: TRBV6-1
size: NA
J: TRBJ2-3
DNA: TGTGCCAGCAGCCCTCGACAGGGTGGCACAGATACGCAGTATTTT
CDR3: CASSPRQGGTDTQYF

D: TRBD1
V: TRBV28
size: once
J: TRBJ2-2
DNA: TGTGCCAGCAGTTTTTCCGGACAGGGAATCACCGGGGAGCTGTTTTTT
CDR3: CASSFSGQGITGELFF

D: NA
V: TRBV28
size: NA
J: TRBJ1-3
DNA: TGTGCCAGCAGTCCTGCGACAGGCAGATCTGGAAACACCATATATTTT
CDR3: CASSPATGRSGNTIYF

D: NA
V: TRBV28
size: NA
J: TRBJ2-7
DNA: TGTGCCAGCAGCCCGCAGGCCTACGAGCAGTACTTC
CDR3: CASSPQAYEQYF

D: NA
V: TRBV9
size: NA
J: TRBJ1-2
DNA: TGTGCCAGCAGCGCGCGAGGGGGGGCGCAAAACTATGGCTACACCTTC
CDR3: CASSARGGAQNYGYTF

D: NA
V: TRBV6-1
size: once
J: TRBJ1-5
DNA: TGTGCCAGCAGTGAAGCCCGGAGCAATCAGCCCCAGCATTTT
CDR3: CASSEARSNQPQHF

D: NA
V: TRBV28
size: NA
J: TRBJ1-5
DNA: TGTGCCAGCAGTCCGGGAGGTAGCAATCAGCCCCAGCATTTT
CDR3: CASSPGGSNQPQHF

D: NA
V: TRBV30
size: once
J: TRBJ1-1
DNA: TGTGCCTGGAGTAGTTGGGGGGGGCAGAGCACTGAAGCTTTCTTT
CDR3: CAWSSWGGQSTEAFF

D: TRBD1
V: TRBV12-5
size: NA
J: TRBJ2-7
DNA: TGTGCTAGTGCCCGAAACTGGGGGACAGGGGACGAGCAGTACTTC
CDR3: CASARNWGTGDEQYF

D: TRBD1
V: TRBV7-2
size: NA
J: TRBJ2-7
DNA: TGTGCCAGCAGCCCCTCGACAGGGAGCTCCTACGAGCAGTACTTC
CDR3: CASSPSTGSSYEQYF

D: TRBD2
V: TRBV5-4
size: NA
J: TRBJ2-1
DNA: TGTGCCAGCAGCGCTTCTAGCGGGAAGGCCTACAATGAGCAGTTCTTC
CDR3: CASSASSGKAYNEQFF

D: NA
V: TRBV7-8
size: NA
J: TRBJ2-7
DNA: TGTGCCAGCAGCCCCAGGGACGAGCAGTACTTC
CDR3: CASSPRDEQYF

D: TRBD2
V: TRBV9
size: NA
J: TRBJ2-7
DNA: TGTGCCAGCAGCGTAGGTCTAGCGGGTGCCTACGAGCAGTACTTC
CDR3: CASSVGLAGAYEQYF

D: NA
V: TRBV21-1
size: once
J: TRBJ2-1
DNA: TGTGCCAGCAGCAAATCGGTTTTCAAGCGTCACTACAATGAGCAGTTCTTC
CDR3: CASSKSVFKRHYNEQFF

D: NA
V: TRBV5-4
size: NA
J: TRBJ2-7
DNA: TGTGCCAGCAGCTTGCACGGCGGCTCCTACGAGCAGTACTTC
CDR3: CASSLHGGSYEQYF

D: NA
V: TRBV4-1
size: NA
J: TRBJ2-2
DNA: TGCGCCAGCAGCCAGCAGGGCAGTAGCACCGGGGAGCTGTTTTTT
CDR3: CASSQQGSSTGELFF

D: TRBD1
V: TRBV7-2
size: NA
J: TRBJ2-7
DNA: TGTGCCAGCAGCCCAGGGGGCAGGCAATCGGGCGAGCAGTACTTC
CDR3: CASSPGGRQSGEQYF

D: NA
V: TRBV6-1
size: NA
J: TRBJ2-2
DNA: TGTGCCAGCAGCTTTACGGGTGGCGGGGAGCTGTTTTTT
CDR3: CASSFTGGGELFF

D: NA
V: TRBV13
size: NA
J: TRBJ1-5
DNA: TGTGCCAGCAGCTTCGGACAGTCAAATCAGCCCCAGCATTTT
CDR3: CASSFGQSNQPQHF

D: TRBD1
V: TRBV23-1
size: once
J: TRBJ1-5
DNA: TGCGCCAGCAGTCATCCGGACAGGGGCAATCAGCCCCAGCATTTT
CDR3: CASSHPDRGNQPQHF

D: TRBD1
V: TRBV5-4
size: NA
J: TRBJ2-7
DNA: TGTGCCAGCAGAAACGACAGGGGTATTCTTCACGAGCAGTACTTC
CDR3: CASRNDRGILHEQYF

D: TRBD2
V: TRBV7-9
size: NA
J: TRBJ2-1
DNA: TGTGCCAGCAGCCTACGGACTAGCGGGACCCGCAATGAGCAGTTCTTC
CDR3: CASSLRTSGTRNEQFF

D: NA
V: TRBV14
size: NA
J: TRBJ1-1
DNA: TGTGCCAGCAGCCACGGACATCTGACTGAAGCTTTCTTT
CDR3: CASSHGHLTEAFF

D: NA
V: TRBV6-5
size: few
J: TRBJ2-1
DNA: TGTGCCAGCAGTTACTCACTGGGGGCCAATGAGCAGTTCTTC
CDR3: CASSYSLGANEQFF

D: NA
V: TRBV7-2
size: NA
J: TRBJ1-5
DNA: TGTGCCAGCAGCTTGTTCTGGGGCAGGACCCATCAGCCCCAGCATTTT
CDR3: CASSLFWGRTHQPQHF

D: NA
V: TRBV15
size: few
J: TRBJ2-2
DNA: TGTGCCACCAGCAGGGATCCGGGCACCGGGGAGCTGTTTTTT
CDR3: CATSRDPGTGELFF

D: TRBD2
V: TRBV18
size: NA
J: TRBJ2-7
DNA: TGTGCCAGCTCACCTGCCGCTAGCGGGACGTCCTACGAGCAGTACTTC
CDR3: CASSPAASGTSYEQYF

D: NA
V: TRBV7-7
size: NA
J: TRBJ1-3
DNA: TGTGCCAGCAGTCTGGACAGTCACTCTGGAAACACCATATATTTT
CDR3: CASSLDSHSGNTIYF

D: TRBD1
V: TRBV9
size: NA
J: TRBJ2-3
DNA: TGTGCCAGCAGCCCGACAGGGAACCGACACCGCACAGATACGCAGTATTTT
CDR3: CASSPTGNRHRTDTQYF

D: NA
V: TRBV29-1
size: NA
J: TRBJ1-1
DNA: TGCAGCGTTGAACGGGTCGGGCGAATTAACACTGAAGCTTTCTTT
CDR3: CSVERVGRINTEAFF

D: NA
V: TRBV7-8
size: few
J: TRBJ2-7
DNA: TGTGCCAGCAGCTCGATCTACGAGCAGTACTTC
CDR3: CASSSIYEQYF

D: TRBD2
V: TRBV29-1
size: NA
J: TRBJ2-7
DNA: TGCAGCGTCGTACTAGCGGGAGGAGCGTACGAGCAGTACTTC
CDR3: CSVVLAGGAYEQYF

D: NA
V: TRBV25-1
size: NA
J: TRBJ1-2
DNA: TGTGCCAGCAGCGCCAGAGCCTCTAACTATGGCTACACCTTC
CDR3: CASSARASNYGYTF

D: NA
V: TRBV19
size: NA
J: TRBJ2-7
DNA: TGTGCCAGTGGCCCCGAAGGATTTCCCTACGAGCAGTACTTC
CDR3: CASGPEGFPYEQYF

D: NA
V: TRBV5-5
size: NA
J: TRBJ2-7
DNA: TGTGCCAGCAGCTTGGGGGCTAGTAGCTCCTACGAGCAGTACTTC
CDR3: CASSLGASSSYEQYF

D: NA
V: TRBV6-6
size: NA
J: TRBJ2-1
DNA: TGTGCCAGCAGTTACGTTGGGACCCGAGGTTCCGAGCAGTTCTTC
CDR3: CASSYVGTRGSEQFF

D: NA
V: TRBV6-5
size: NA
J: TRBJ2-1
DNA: TGTGCCAGCAGGAGGCTGGATGAGCAGTTCTTC
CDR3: CASRRLDEQFF

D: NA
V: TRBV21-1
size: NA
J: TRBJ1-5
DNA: TGTGCCAGCCCCAAGGCGTACGTACATAGCAATCAGCCCCAGCATTTT
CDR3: CASPKAYVHSNQPQHF

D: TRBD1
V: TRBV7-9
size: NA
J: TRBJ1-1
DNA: TGTGCCAGCAGCCCGACGGACAGGGACACTGAAGCTTTCTTT
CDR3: CASSPTDRDTEAFF

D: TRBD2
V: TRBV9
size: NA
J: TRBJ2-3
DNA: TGTGCCAGCAGCACTGGGACTAGCGGCAACTCAGATACGCAGTATTTT
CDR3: CASSTGTSGNSDTQYF

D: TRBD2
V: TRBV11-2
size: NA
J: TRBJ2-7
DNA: TGTGCCAGCGGGGGACTAGCGGGAATATACGAGCAGTACTTC
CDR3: CASGGLAGIYEQYF

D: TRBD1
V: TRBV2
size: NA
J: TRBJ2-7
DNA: TGTGCCAGCAGGTACAGGGGCGCCTACGAGCAGTACTTC
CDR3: CASRYRGAYEQYF

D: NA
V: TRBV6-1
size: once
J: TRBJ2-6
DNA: TGTGCCAGCAGTGAGGGGGCTGGGGCCAACGTCCTGACTTTC
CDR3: CASSEGAGANVLTF

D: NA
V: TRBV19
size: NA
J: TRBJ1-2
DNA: TGTGCCTCAACACTCCCCCGGGACGCCGGCTATGGCTACACCTTC
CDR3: CASTLPRDAGYGYTF

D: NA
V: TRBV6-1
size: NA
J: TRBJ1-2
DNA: TGTGCTAGCAGTGAAGTGACGGGCTATGGCTACACCTTC
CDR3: CASSEVTGYGYTF

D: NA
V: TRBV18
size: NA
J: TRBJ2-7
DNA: TGTGCCAGCTCACCGGGGACGGGGAGCTCCTACGAGCAGTACTTC
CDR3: CASSPGTGSSYEQYF

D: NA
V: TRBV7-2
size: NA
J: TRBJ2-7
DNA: TGTGCCAGCAGCTCCGGCGTGGGACGCCCGGAGTACGAGCAGTACTTC
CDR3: CASSSGVGRPEYEQYF